This T cell receptor beta chain was identified during a study of blood T cell repertoires in COVID-19. Study at large: Acute and convalescent COVID-19 specimens originated in the United States, Italy and Spain.

Per the germline V gene, CDR1 is KGHDR and CDR2 is SFDVKD. V shed 2 bases and J 11 bases; nucleotides not matched to a gene: 6. This CDR3 is 13 amino acids long. Produced via immunoSEQ multiplex PCR; TCRdb's table is partial and in-frame only. Of some 85,000 clones in the sample, roughly 78% were seen once. The sequenced sample consisted of peripheral blood. J is TRBJ1-1 and V is TRBV24-1; 8 bases map to TRBD1. This clonotype was obtained from a woman of 80 years or more with acute or convalescent COVID-19. CDR3 residues: CATSDSRTGRAFF. The CDR3 DNA is TGTGCCACCAGTGATTCCCGGACAGGGCGGGCTTTCTTT.